This T cell receptor (beta chain) was observed in a study of T cell responses to AZD1222 COVID-19 vaccine. Study-wide results and limits: Only a handful of people who got AZD1222 tested seropositive at baseline. Clonal diversity was possibly underestimated, and the donors were mostly white British, with more females.

This clone was seen more than once but under ten times. The antigen remains undetermined. Sequencing was performed with immunoSEQ multiplex PCR; in TCRdb, only in-frame clones are kept and a portion is missing. The sample includes around 15,000 clones, about three quarters seen only once; the top ten take 14%. This CDR3 is 12 amino acids long. Germline V CDR1 and CDR2: SEHNR, FQNEAQ (reference sequence). The V and J ends lost 0 bases and 16 bases respectively, with 13 bases between them. Pooling of second doses given at about 4 or about 12 weeks was done. This chain connects TRBV7-9 to TRBJ1-3; unclear D gene. The specimen was peripheral blood, collected 28 days after the second AZD1222 dose. The receptor was isolated from an adult who received the AZD1222 COVID-19 vaccine. The CDR3 DNA sequence: TGTGCCAGCAGCTTAGCGGGGAGCCGTTCGTATTTT. The encoded protein is CASSLAGSRSYF.